This T cell receptor beta chain appears in the sequencing data of a study of cytomegalovirus exposure and HLA in healthy donors. A multiplex PCR was run with 60 Vbeta primers and 13 Jbeta primers. The repertoire was sequenced with immunoSEQ multiplex PCR; TCRdb's copy has only in-frame clones and lacks some. The sample records 110,000 to 150,000 clones, under 80% being singletons. General study results and limits: The study labeled 170 or so TCR beta chains cytomegalovirus-associated.

Of note for this clone: What it recognizes is unknown.

The CDR3 runs to 14 residues. CDR1 and CDR2 from the germline V gene are KGHSH and LQKENI. V shed 6 bases and J shed 0 bases, with 9 bases lying between them. Sequenced input: PBMCs. The sequence derives from a woman aged 50 to 65 in good health and CMV-seropositive. The J gene is TRBJ1-3, the V gene TRBV18, with unresolved D. The CDR3 nucleotides read TGTGCCAGCTCCGGTTCCTCCTCTGGAAACACCATATATTTT. Translated: CASSGSSSGNTIYF.